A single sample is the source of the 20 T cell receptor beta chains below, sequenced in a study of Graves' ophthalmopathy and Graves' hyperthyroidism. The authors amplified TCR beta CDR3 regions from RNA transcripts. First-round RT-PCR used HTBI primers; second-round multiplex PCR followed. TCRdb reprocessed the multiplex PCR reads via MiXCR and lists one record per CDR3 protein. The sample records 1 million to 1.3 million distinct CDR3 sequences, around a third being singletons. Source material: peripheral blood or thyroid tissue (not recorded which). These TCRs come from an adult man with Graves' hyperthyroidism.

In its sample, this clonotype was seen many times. CDR3 loop: CASSSVQGKDQPQHF. For the CDR3, the DNA is TGTGCCAGCAGCTCCGTACAGGGGAAGGATCAGCCCCAGCATTTT. The rearrangement joins TRBV11-2 to TRBJ1-5, with 7 bases matching TRBD1. Trimming removed 4 bases from V and 5 bases from J; junction bases left unmatched: 8. The CDR3 spans 15 residues. Germline assignment: CDR1 SGHAT and CDR2 FQNNGV.

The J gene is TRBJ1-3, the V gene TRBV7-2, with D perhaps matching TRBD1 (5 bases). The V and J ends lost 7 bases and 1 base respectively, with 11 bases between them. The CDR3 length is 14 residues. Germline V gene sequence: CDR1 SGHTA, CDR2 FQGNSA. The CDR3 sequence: CASNRPSSGNTIYF. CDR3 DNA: TGTGCCAGCAACAGGCCTTCTTCTGGAAACACCATATATTTT.

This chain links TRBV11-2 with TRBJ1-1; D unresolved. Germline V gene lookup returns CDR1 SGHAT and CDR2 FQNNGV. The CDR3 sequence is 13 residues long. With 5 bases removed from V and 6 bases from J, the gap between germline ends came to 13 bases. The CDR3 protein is CASSQDPDAEAFF. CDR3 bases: TGTGCCAGCAGCCAGGACCCGGACGCTGAAGCTTTCTTT. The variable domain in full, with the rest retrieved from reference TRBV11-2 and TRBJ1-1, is EAGVAQSPRYKIIEKRQSVAFWCNPISGHATLYWYQQILGQGPKLLIQFQNNGVVDDSQLPKDRFSAERLKGVDSTLKIQPAKLEDSAVYLCASSQDPDAEAFFGQGTRLTVV.

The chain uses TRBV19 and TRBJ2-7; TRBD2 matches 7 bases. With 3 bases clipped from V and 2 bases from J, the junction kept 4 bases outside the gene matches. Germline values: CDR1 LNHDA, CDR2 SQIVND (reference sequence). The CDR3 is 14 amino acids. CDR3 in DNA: TGTGCCAGTAGTATGGTAGCGGGTACCTACGAGCAGTACTTC. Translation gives CASSMVAGTYEQYF. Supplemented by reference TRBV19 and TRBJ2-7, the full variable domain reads DGGITQSPKYLFRKEGQNVTLSCEQNLNHDAMYWYRQDPGQGLRLIYYSQIVNDFQKGDIAEGYSVSREKKESFPLTVTSAQKNPTAFYLCASSMVAGTYEQYFGPGTRLTVT.

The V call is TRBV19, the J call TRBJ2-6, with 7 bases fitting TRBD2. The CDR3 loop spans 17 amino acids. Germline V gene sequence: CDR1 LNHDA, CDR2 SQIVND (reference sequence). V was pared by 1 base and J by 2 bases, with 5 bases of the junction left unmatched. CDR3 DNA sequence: TGTGCCAGTAGTATAGCGGGAGGAGCTGCTGGGGCCAACGTCCTGACTTTC. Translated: CASSIAGGAAGANVLTF.

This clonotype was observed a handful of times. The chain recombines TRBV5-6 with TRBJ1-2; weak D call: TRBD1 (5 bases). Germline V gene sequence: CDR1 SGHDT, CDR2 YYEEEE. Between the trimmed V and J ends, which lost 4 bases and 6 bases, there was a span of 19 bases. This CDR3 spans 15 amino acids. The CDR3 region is CASSPGTRRDDGYTF. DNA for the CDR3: TGTGCCAGCAGCCCAGGGACTCGTCGTGACGATGGCTACACCTTC.

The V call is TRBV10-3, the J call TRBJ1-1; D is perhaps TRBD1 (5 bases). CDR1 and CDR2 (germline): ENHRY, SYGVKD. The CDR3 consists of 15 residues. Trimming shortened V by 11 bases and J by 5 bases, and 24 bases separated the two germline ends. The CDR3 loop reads CASRGRVGKGTEAFF. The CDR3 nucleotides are TGTGCCTCGCGCGGGAGGGTAGGGAAGGGGACTGAAGCTTTCTTT.

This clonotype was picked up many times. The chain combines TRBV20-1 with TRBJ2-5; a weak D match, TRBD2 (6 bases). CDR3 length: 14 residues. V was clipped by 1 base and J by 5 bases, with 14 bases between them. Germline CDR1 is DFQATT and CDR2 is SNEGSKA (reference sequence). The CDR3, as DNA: TGCAGTGCTAGAGCCGGAGGAGGGACCGAGACCCAGTACTTC. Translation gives CSARAGGGTETQYF.

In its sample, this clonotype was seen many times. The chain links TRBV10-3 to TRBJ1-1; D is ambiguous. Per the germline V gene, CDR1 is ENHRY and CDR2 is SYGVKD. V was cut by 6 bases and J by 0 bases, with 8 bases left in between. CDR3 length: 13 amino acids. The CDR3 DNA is TGTGCCATCAGGCAGACGATGAACACTGAAGCTTTCTTT. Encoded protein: CAIRQTMNTEAFF.

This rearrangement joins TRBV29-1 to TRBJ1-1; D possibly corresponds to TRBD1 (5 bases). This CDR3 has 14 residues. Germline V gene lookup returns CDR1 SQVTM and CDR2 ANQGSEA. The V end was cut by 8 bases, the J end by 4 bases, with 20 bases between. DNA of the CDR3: TGCAGCATTTTGCAGGGCCCAGCCTCCACTGAAGCTTTCTTT. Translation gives CSILQGPASTEAFF. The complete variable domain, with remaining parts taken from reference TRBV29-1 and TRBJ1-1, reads SAVISQKPSRDICQRGTSLTIQCQVDSQVTMMFWYRQQPGQSLTLIATANQGSEATYESGFVIDKFPISRPNLTFSTLTVSNMSPEDSSIYLCSILQGPASTEAFFGQGTRLTVV.

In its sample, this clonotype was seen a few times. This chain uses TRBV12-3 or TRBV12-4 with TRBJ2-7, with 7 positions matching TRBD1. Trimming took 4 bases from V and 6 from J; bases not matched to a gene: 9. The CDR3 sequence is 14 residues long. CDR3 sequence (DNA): TGTGCCAGCAGTTCCGGGACAGCGTCCCCCGAGCAGTACTTC. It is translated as CASSSGTASPEQYF.

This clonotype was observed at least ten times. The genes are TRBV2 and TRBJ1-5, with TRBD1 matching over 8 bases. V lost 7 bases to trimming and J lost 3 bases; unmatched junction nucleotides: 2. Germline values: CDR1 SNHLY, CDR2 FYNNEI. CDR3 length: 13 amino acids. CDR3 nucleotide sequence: TGTGCCAGCAAGGACAGGGCCAATCAGCCCCAGCATTTT. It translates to CASKDRANQPQHF.

CDR3 sequence: CAEQPSSAPYEQYF. In DNA, the CDR3 is TGTGCCGAGCAGCCCAGCAGTGCCCCCTACGAGCAGTACTTC. The rearrangement joins TRBV7-2 to TRBJ2-7; unclear D gene. Germline-derived CDR1 and CDR2 are SGHTA and FQGNSA. V was shortened by 11 bases and J by 2 bases, with 19 bases between the two germline ends. The length of the CDR3 is 14 residues.

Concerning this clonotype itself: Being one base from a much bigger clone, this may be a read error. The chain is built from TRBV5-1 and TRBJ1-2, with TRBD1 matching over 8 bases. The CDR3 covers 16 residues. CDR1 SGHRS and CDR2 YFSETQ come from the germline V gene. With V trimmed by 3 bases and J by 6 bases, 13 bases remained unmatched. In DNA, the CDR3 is TGCGCCAGCAGCTCGGACAGGGAGAGATCGTTGAATGGCTACACCTTC. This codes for CASSSDRERSLNGYTF.

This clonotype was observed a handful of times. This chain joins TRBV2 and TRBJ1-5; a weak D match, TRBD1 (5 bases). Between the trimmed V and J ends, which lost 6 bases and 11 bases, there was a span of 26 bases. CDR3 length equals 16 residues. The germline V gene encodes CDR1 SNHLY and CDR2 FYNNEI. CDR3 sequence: CASRKTTAKYQETQHF. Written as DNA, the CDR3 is TGTGCCAGCAGGAAAACGACAGCAAAGTACCAAGAGACCCAGCATTTT.

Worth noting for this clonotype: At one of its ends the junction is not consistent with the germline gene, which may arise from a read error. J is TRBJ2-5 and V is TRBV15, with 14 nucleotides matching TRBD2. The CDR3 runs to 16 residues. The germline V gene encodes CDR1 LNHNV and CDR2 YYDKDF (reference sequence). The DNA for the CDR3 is TGTGCCAGCAGCAAGGGACTAGCGGGAGTAGAGGAGACCCAGTACTTC. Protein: CASSKGLAGVEETQYF.

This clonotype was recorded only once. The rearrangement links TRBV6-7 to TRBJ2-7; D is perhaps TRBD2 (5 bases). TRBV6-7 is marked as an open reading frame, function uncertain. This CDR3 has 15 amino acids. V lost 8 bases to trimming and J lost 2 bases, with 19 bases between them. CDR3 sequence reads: CASVAEAQRAYEQYF. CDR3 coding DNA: TGTGCCAGCGTCGCGGAGGCACAGAGGGCCTACGAGCAGTACTTC.

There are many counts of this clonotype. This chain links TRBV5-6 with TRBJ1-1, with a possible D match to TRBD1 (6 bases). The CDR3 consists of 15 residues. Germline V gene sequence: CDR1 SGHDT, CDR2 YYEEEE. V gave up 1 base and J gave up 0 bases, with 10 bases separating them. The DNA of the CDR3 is TGTGCCAGCAGCTTGTTGGACAGAATGAACACTGAAGCTTTCTTT. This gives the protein CASSLLDRMNTEAFF.

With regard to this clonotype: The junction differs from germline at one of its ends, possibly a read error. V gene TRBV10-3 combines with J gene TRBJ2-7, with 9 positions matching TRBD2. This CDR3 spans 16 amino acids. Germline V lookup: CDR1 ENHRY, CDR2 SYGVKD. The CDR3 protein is CASSSLSGRSRYEQYF. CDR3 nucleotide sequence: TGTGCCAGCAGTTCCCTTAGCGGGAGATCTCGCTACGAGCAGTACTTC.

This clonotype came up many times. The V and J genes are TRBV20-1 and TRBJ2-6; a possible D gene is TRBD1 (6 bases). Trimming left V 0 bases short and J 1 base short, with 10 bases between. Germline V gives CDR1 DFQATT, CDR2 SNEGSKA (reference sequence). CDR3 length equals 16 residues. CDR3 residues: CSARELGTSGANVLTF. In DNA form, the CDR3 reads TGCAGTGCTAGAGAGCTGGGGACATCTGGGGCCAACGTCCTGACTTTC.